This TCR beta chain was identified during a study of shared clonotypes between healthy human individuals. Study-level findings and limits: Among donors, clonotype sharing was expected to be affected by sequencing depth.

As concerns this clone: Its antigen is as yet unknown.

The CDR3 totals 14 residues. In germline, CDR1 is SNHLY, CDR2 FYNNEI. The ends lost 8 bases at V and 6 bases at J; junction bases unmatched: 7. Produced via immunoSEQ multiplex PCR; TCRdb's table is partial and in-frame only. The sample shows over a million clones, around 76% of them seen only once. The chain joins TRBV2 to TRBJ2-2; 9 bases align to TRBD1. This TCR was sampled from a man between 18 and 29 years old in good health. Sequencing used memory CD4+ T cells sorted from blood. The subset denotes: CD45RA-negative fraction. The CDR3 region is CASLVDRGPGELFF. DNA for the CDR3: TGTGCCAGCCTGGTGGACAGGGGTCCCGGGGAGCTGTTTTTT.